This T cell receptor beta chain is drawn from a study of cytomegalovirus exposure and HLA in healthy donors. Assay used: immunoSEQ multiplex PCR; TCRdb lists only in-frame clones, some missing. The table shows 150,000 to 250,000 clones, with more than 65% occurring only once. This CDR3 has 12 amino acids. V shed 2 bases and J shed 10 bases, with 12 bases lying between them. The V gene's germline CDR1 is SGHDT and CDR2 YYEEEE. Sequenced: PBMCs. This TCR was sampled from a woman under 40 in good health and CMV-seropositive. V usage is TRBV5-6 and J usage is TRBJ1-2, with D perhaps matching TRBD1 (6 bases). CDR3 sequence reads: CASSLSRGLYTF. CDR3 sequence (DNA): TGTGCCAGCAGCTTAAGCAGGGGTCTCTACACCTTC.